This TCR beta chain was identified during a study of T cell responses to AZD1222 COVID-19 vaccine. Trimming cost V 0 bases and J 4 bases; bases outside gene matches: 8. The germline gives CDR1 SGDLS, CDR2 YYNGEE. The length of the CDR3 is 18 residues. Broader study findings: With dominance at 160-218 and 743-854, vaccine-associated CD4 TCRs spanned spike.

The sample holds one count of this clone. Its target is not known. Only in-frame clones appear in the TCRdb table, and some are missing; sequencing was by immunoSEQ multiplex PCR. In the table there are fewer than 200,000 clones, 85% to 90% of which are singletons. The source of this sequence is an adult who received the AZD1222 COVID-19 vaccine. The starting material was peripheral blood, obtained 28 days after the second AZD1222 dose. V is TRBV9 and J is TRBJ2-2; 11 nucleotides match TRBD2. The CDR3 loop is CASSVELAGAPTTGELFF. The CDR3 DNA reads TGTGCCAGCAGCGTAGAACTAGCGGGGGCCCCGACCACCGGGGAGCTGTTTTTT.